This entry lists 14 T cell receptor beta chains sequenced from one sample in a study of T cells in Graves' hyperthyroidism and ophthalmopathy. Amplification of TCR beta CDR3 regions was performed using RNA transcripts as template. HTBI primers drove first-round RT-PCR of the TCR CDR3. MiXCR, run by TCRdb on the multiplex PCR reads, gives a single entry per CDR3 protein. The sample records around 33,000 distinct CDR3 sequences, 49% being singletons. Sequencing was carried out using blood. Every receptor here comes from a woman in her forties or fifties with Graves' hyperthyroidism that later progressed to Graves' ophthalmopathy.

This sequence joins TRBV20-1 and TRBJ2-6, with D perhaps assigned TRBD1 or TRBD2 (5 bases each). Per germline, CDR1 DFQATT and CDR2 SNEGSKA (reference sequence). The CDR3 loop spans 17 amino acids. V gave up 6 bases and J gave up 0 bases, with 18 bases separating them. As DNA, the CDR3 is TGCAGTGCCCGAATGGGGCCGGGAAACTCTGGGGCCAACGTCCTGACTTTC. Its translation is CSARMGPGNSGANVLTF.

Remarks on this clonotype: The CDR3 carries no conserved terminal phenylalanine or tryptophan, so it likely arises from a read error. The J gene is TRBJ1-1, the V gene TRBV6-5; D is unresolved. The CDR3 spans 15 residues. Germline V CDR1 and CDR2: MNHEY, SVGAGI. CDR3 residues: CASSYSEGSGTGAFL. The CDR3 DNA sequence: TGTGCCAGCAGTTACTCCGAGGGATCGGGCACTGGAGCTTTCCTT.

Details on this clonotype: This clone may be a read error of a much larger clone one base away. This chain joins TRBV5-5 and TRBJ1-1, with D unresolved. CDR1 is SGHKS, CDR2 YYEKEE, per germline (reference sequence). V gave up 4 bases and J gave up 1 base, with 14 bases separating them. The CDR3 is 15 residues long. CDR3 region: CASSMMFDGNTEAFF. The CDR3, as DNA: TGTGCCAGCAGCATGATGTTTGACGGGAACACTGAAGCTTTCTTT.

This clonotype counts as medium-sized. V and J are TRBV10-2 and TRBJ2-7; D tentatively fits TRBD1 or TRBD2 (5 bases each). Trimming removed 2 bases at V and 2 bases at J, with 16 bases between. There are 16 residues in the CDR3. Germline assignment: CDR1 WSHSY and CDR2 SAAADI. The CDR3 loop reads CASSEETGTLPYEQYF. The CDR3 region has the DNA TGCGCCAGCAGTGAGGAGACGGGGACCCTACCCTACGAGCAGTACTTC.

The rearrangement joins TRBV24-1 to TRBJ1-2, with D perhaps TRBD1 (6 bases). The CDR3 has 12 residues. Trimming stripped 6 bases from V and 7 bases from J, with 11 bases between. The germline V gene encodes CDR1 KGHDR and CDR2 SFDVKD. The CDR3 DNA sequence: TGTGCCACCAGTTCCAGGGGATTTGGCTACACCTTC. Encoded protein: CATSSRGFGYTF.

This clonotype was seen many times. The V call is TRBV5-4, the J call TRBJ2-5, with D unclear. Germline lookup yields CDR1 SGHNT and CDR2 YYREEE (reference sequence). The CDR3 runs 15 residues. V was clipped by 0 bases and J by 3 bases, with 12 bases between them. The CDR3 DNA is TGTGCCAGCAGCTTGGAGGCAGGATCCGAAGAGACCCAGTACTTC. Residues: CASSLEAGSEETQYF. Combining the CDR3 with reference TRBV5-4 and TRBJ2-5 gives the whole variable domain ETGVTQSPTHLIKTRGQQVTLRCSSQSGHNTVSWYQQALGQGPQFIFQYYREEENGRGNFPPRFSGLQFPNYSSELNVNALELDDSALYLCASSLEAGSEETQYFGPGTRLLVL.

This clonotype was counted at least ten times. The CDR3 loop is CASSSHRVGGTEAFF. The CDR3 DNA reads as TGCGCCAGCAGCTCGCACAGGGTCGGGGGCACTGAAGCTTTCTTT. This chain uses TRBV5-1 with TRBJ1-1; maybe TRBD1 (6 bases). Germline CDR1 is SGHRS and CDR2 is YFSETQ. Trimming took 3 bases from V and 4 from J, leaving 16 bases between them. The CDR3 sequence is 15 residues long.

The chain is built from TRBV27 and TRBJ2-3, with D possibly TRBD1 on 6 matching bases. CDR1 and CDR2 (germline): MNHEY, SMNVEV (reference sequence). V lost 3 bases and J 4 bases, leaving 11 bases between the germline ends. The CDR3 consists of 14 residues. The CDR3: CASSFLQGPDTQYF. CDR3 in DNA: TGTGCCAGCAGTTTCCTACAGGGACCAGATACGCAGTATTTT.

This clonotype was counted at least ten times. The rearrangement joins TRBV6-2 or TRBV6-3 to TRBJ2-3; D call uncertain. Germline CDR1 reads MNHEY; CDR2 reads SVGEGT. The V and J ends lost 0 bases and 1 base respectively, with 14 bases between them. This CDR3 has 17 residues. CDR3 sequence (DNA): TGTGCCAGCAGTTACTCGAAGGGTGACGTCGGCACAGATACGCAGTATTTT. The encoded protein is CASSYSKGDVGTDTQYF.

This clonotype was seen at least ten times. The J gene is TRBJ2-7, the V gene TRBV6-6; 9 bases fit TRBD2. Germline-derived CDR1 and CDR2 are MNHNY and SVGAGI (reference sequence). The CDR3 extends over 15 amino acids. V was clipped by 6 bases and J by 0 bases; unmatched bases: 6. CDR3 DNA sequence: TGTGCCAGCAGCACCGGGACTAGCACCTCCTACGAGCAGTACTTC. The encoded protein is CASSTGTSTSYEQYF.

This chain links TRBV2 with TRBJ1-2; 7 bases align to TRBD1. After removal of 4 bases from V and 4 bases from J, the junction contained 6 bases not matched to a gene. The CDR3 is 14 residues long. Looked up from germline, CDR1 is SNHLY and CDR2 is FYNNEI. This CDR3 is CASSAGTEFYGYTF. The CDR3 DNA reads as TGTGCCAGCAGTGCCGGGACAGAGTTCTATGGCTACACCTTC.

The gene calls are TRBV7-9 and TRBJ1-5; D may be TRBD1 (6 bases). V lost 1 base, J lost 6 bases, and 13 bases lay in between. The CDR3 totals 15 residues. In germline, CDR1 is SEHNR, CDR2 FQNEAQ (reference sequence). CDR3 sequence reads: CASSLVSGGLQPQHF. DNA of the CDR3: TGTGCCAGCAGCTTAGTCAGTGGGGGGCTTCAGCCCCAGCATTTT.

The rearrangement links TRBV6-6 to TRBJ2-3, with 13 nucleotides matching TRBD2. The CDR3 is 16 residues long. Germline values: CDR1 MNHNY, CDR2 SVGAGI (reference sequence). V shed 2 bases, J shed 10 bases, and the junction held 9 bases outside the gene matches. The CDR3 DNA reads TGTGCCAGCAGTTACAGGGGGACTAGCGGGACCGAGGCGCAGTATTTT. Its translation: CASSYRGTSGTEAQYF.

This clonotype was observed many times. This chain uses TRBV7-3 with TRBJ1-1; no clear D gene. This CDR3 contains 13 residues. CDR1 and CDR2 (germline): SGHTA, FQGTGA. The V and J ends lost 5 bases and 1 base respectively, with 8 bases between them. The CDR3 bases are TGTGCCAGCAGCGAGCAGGCGAACACTGAAGCTTTCTTT. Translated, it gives CASSEQANTEAFF.